This T cell receptor beta chain was recorded in a study of chronic HIV infection and antiretroviral therapy. TCRdb redid the calling of the 5' RACE reads with MiXCR, one entry per CDR3 protein. Among tens of thousands of distinct CDR3 sequences, 8% to 10% were seen once, and the ten largest hold over 2.5%. This CDR3 is 16 amino acids long. The V gene's germline CDR1 is MDHEN and CDR2 SYDVKM. V gave up 2 bases and J gave up 0 bases; unmatched junction bases: 3. The rearrangement joins TRBV28 to TRBJ2-1; 8 bases align to TRBD2. The clonotype comes from an adult who had HIV and had not received antiretroviral therapy, or was an uninfected healthy control (not recorded which). Sequencing was done on a sample of peripheral blood. CDR3 nucleotides: TGTGCCAGCAGTTTAGGGAGCGGGAGCTCCTACAATGAGCAGTTCTTC. It specifies CASSLGSGSSYNEQFF.